The entry that follows covers one T cell receptor beta chain sequence. V was pared by 5 bases and J by 4 bases, with 7 bases of the junction left unmatched. The CDR3 runs to 15 residues. Per the germline V gene, CDR1 is PRHDT and CDR2 is FYEKMQ (reference sequence). This record comes from a study of cytomegalovirus exposure and HLA in healthy donors. The PCR ran on 60 Vbeta and 13 Jbeta primers. The repertoire was sequenced with immunoSEQ multiplex PCR; TCRdb's copy has only in-frame clones and lacks some. The sample records approximately 72,000 clones, around 78% being singletons. The TCR was taken from a male donor in good health and CMV-seropositive. This chain connects TRBV13 to TRBJ2-1, with 8 bases identical to TRBD2. Sequencing input: PBMCs. CDR3 loop: CASSMREDGYNEQFF. The CDR3 DNA reads TGTGCCAGCAGCATGCGGGAGGACGGATACAATGAGCAGTTCTTC.